The next 32 T cell receptor beta chains were all read from a single sample in a study of early T cells in non-severe SARS-CoV-2 infection. TCRdb reanalysed the 5' RACE reads using MiXCR and keeps one entry per CDR3 protein. This table holds over 25,000 distinct CDR3 sequences, about 7% found once. The sequenced sample was whole blood. The receptors derive from an adult who was a healthcare worker with PCR-confirmed SARS-CoV-2 infection or an uninfected control (not recorded which).

This clonotype has a handful of counts. This chain uses TRBV4-1 with TRBJ2-5, with D possibly matching TRBD1 (6 bases). The CDR3 is 14 residues long. The V end lost 4 bases, the J end lost 7 bases, and 16 bases lay between the germline ends. CDR1 is MGHRA, CDR2 YSYEKL, per germline. The CDR3 nucleotides are TGCGCCAGCAGCCGGGACATCGGTGGCGGGACCCAGTACTTC. Its protein product is CASSRDIGGGTQYF.

This clonotype has only a few counts. CDR3 in amino acids: CASSPPITRYTF. Written as DNA, the CDR3 is TGTGCCAGCAGCCCTCCTATCACCCGATACACCTTC. This rearrangement joins TRBV3-1 to TRBJ1-2; D is unresolved. The ends were cut back, 4 bases at V and 11 bases at J, with 14 bases in the middle. The CDR3 is made up of 12 amino acids. Germline CDR1 is LGHDT and CDR2 is YNNKEL (reference sequence).

This clonotype was seen repeatedly, ten times or more. The chain carries TRBV12-3 or TRBV12-4 and TRBJ2-1; D is ambiguous. The CDR3 runs 11 residues. Between the trimmed V and J ends, which lost 3 bases and 5 bases, there was a span of 2 bases. The CDR3 loop reads CASSFHNEQFF. The DNA for the CDR3 is TGTGCCAGCAGTTTTCACAATGAGCAGTTCTTC.

This clonotype was counted many times. This rearrangement joins TRBV12-3 or TRBV12-4 to TRBJ1-1, with TRBD1 matching 8 bases. The CDR3 extends over 13 amino acids. V was clipped by 5 bases and J by 3 bases; unmatched bases: 2. CDR3 DNA: TGTGCCAGCAGTAGACAGGGGCACACTGAAGCTTTCTTT. Protein product: CASSRQGHTEAFF.

This clonotype was recorded at least ten times. One end of the junction is discordant with germline, which a read error may explain. This chain links TRBV7-9 with TRBJ1-2; TRBD1 matches at 9 bases. Germline CDR1 and CDR2: SEHNR and FQNEAQ (reference sequence). The length of the CDR3 is 12 residues. Here the CDR3 reads CASSLGTGATPF. As DNA, the CDR3 is TGTGCCAGCAGCTTAGGGACAGGGGCGACCCCCTTC.

There are many counts of this clonotype. The rearrangement links TRBV11-2 to TRBJ2-7, with no clear D. Germline CDR1 and CDR2: SGHAT and FQNNGV. This CDR3 region has 14 residues. Deletions cut 5 bases from V and 5 bases from J, with 16 bases between. The CDR3 loop is CASSHDSFWDEQYF. DNA of the CDR3: TGTGCCAGCAGCCATGATTCGTTCTGGGACGAGCAGTACTTC.

This clonotype has a count of ten or more. The chain joins TRBV10-3 to TRBJ2-2; no clear D. Germline-derived CDR1 and CDR2 are ENHRY and SYGVKD. V was trimmed by 7 bases and J by 1 base, leaving 7 bases between them. The CDR3 extends over 13 amino acids. The CDR3 nucleotides read TGTGCCATCAACCAGCGGAACACCGGGGAGCTGTTTTTT. It specifies CAINQRNTGELFF.

In this sample, this clonotype turned up once. Since a much larger clone is just one base distant, this may be a read error. The chain recombines TRBV4-1 with TRBJ2-7; D may be TRBD2 (5 bases). The CDR3 covers 15 residues. Trimming left V 4 bases short and J 2 bases short, with 15 bases between. The germline V gene has CDR1 MGHRA and CDR2 YSYEKL. Here the CDR3 reads CASSPGPEGTYEQYF. In DNA form, the CDR3 reads TGCGCCAGCAGCCCAGGCCCCGAGGGTACCTACGAGCAGTACTTC.

In its sample, this clonotype was seen a few times. The gene calls are TRBV25-1 and TRBJ2-1; possibly TRBD1 or TRBD2 for D (7 bases each). Germline CDR1 is MGHDK and CDR2 is SYGVNS. Between the trimmed V and J ends, which lost 10 bases and 6 bases, there was a span of 19 bases. CDR3 size: 14 residues. The CDR3 bases are TGTGCCACGGCCCGAGACAGGGAGGGCAATGAGCAGTTCTTC. Amino acids: CATARDREGNEQFF.

V is TRBV15 and J is TRBJ1-4; D not resolved. From germline, CDR1 is LNHNV and CDR2 YYDKDF (reference sequence). The CDR3 runs to 18 residues. Between the trimmed V and J ends, which lost 0 bases and 7 bases, there was a span of 21 bases. The DNA of the CDR3 is TGTGCCACCAGCAGAGATCAAGTAGGGATTGATCTTAGTGAAAAACTGTTTTTT. Residues: CATSRDQVGIDLSEKLFF.

This clonotype was seen repeatedly, ten times or more. This chain links TRBV24-1 with TRBJ2-3, with TRBD1 matching over 8 bases. CDR3 size: 15 residues. Trimming took 3 bases from V and 2 from J; bases not matched to a gene: 3. Germline-derived CDR1 and CDR2 are KGHDR and SFDVKD. CDR3 DNA: TGTGCCACCAGTGATGGACAGGGAGACACAGATACGCAGTATTTT. Protein sequence: CATSDGQGDTDTQYF.

The genes are TRBV6-1 and TRBJ1-1; D is unresolved. CDR1 and CDR2 from the germline V gene are MNHNS and SASEGT. Between the trimmed V and J ends, which lost 5 bases and 0 bases, there was a span of 10 bases. This CDR3 has 14 amino acids. The CDR3 sequence is CASSRTELNTEAFF. CDR3 coding DNA: TGTGCCAGCAGTCGAACGGAGCTGAACACTGAAGCTTTCTTT.

V usage is TRBV20-1 and J usage is TRBJ2-3; D unresolved. CDR1 is DFQATT and CDR2 is SNEGSKA in the germline V gene (reference sequence). V was clipped by 4 bases and J by 6 bases, with 11 bases between them. The CDR3 is made up of 12 amino acids. CDR3 region: CSAMVWKDTQYF. The CDR3 DNA is TGCAGTGCTATGGTCTGGAAGGATACGCAGTATTTT.

The rearrangement links TRBV7-9 to TRBJ2-7, with a possible D match to TRBD1 (5 bases). V was clipped by 0 bases and J by 0 bases, with 12 bases between them. This CDR3 comprises 16 residues. Looked up from germline, CDR1 is SEHNR and CDR2 is FQNEAQ (reference sequence). This chain's CDR3 is CASSLAARGVSYEQYF. For the CDR3, the DNA is TGTGCCAGCAGCTTAGCGGCAAGGGGTGTCTCCTACGAGCAGTACTTC.

CDR3: CASSLGLAGYNEQFF. The CDR3 nucleotides are TGTGCCAGCAGCTTGGGACTAGCGGGATACAATGAGCAGTTCTTC. The rearrangement joins TRBV5-6 to TRBJ2-1; 11 bases line up with TRBD2. Germline V gene data show CDR1 as SGHDT and CDR2 as YYEEEE. V lost 0 bases and J lost 4; bases outside the gene matches: 0. The CDR3 length is 15 residues.

This clonotype was observed at least ten times. The chain joins TRBV6-6 to TRBJ1-5; 9 nucleotides match TRBD1. V trimming: 2 bases; J trimming: 0 bases; junction bases outside the gene matches: 5. This CDR3 contains 17 residues. Germline V gives CDR1 MNHNY, CDR2 SVGAGI (reference sequence). DNA of the CDR3: TGTGCCAGCAGTTACCTGAGACAGGGGGTTAGCAATCAGCCCCAGCATTTT. Residues: CASSYLRQGVSNQPQHF.

This clonotype ranks as medium-sized. The chain links TRBV6-1 to TRBJ2-3, with 10 bases fitting TRBD1. Trimming cost V 7 bases and J 4 bases; bases outside gene matches: 5. CDR1 is MNHNS and CDR2 is SASEGT in the germline V gene. The CDR3 spans 14 residues. Written as DNA, the CDR3 is TGTGCCAGCACCGCTGGACAGGGGGCAGATACGCAGTATTTT. This sequence encodes CASTAGQGADTQYF.

This clonotype appeared a few times. The chain recombines TRBV9 with TRBJ2-2; unclear D gene. This CDR3 is built from 12 residues. Trimming pared 1 base from V and 6 bases from J, leaving 4 bases between. From germline, CDR1 is SGDLS and CDR2 YYNGEE. The CDR3 DNA follows: TGTGCCAGCAGCGTAATTCCCGGGGAGCTGTTTTTT. This translates into CASSVIPGELFF.

This clonotype has just a few counts. The chain couples TRBV14 to TRBJ2-1; D is unresolved. Germline lookup yields CDR1 SGHDN and CDR2 FVKESK. The germline V and J ends were trimmed by 3 bases and 0 bases, with 6 bases remaining between them. This CDR3 contains 14 residues. Written as DNA, the CDR3 is TGTGCCAGCAGCCAGGGTAGCTCCTACAATGAGCAGTTCTTC. It is translated as CASSQGSSYNEQFF.

This clonotype has ten or more counts. The chain joins TRBV13 to TRBJ1-1, with TRBD1 identical over 7 bases. The junction had 1 base not matched to a gene; V was cut back by 3 bases and J by 6 bases. The CDR3 length is 12 residues. Germline V lookup: CDR1 PRHDT, CDR2 FYEKMQ (reference sequence). The CDR3 reads CASSFGQAEAFF. Written as DNA, the CDR3 is TGTGCCAGCAGCTTCGGACAGGCTGAAGCTTTCTTT. Filled out from reference TRBV13 and TRBJ1-1, the complete variable domain reads AAGVIQSPRHLIKEKRETATLKCYPIPRHDTVYWYQQGPGQDPQFLISFYEKMQSDKGSIPDRFSAQQFSDYHSELNMSSLELGDSALYFCASSFGQAEAFFGQGTRLTVV.

About this clonotype: This could be a read error, since a much larger clone is one nucleotide away. The chain couples TRBV5-1 to TRBJ2-7; 7 nucleotides match TRBD1. CDR1 is SGHRS, CDR2 YFSETQ, per germline. The CDR3 spans 14 residues. DNA for the CDR3: TGCGCCAGCTCCCCAGGGGGTGCCTTCTACGAGAAGTACTTC. Translated, it gives CASSPGGAFYEKYF.

This clonotype has at least ten counts. The CDR3 spells CAISDRRAGEVDTQYF. CDR3 sequence (DNA): TGTGCCATCAGTGATCGCCGAGCGGGAGAAGTAGATACGCAGTATTTT. The V gene is TRBV10-3, the J gene TRBJ2-3; 8 positions agree with TRBD2. CDR1 ENHRY and CDR2 SYGVKD come from the germline V gene. J gave up 5 bases and V 3 bases, and 10 bases lay outside the gene matches. The CDR3 totals 16 residues.

This clonotype was detected many times. This chain uses TRBV6-6 with TRBJ1-1; weak D call: TRBD1 (6 bases). The CDR3 is 13 residues long. The germline V gene has CDR1 MNHNY and CDR2 SVGAGI (reference sequence). V gave up 7 bases and J gave up 7 bases, with 16 bases separating them. The CDR3 nucleotides are TGTGCCAGCACCCGGGGGGCCAGGGGTGAAGCTTTCTTT. Translating it yields CASTRGARGEAFF.

This clonotype was recorded at least ten times. This CDR3 is CASSPQAGAYEQYF. For the CDR3, the DNA is TGTGCCAGCAGCCCACAAGCGGGGGCCTACGAGCAGTACTTC. V is TRBV27 and J is TRBJ2-7; 8 bases line up with TRBD2. The CDR3 is made up of 14 amino acids. The V and J ends lost 6 bases and 2 bases, in that order; junction bases with no gene match: 6. Germline loops: CDR1 MNHEY, CDR2 SMNVEV (reference sequence).

In this sample, this clonotype turned up many times. J is TRBJ2-6 and V is TRBV2; 12 bases agree with TRBD2. Germline V CDR1 and CDR2: SNHLY, FYNNEI. V dropped 9 bases and J dropped 1; count of bases not matched to a gene: 1. There are 15 residues in the CDR3. This CDR3 is CASGLAGSGANVLTF. The CDR3 DNA reads TGTGCCAGTGGACTAGCGGGATCTGGGGCCAACGTCCTGACTTTC.

The sample holds many counts of this clonotype. V and J are TRBV23-1 and TRBJ2-3; TRBD2 matches at 9 bases. TRBV23-1 is treated as an ORF (open reading frame) with a function not yet certain. The V and J ends lost 7 bases and 4 bases, in that order; junction bases with no gene match: 12. The CDR3 totals 16 residues. In DNA, the CDR3 is TGCGCCAGCATTTTCCCTAGCGGGGATAGGGCAGATACGCAGTATTTT. Its translation: CASIFPSGDRADTQYF.

This clonotype has a count of ten or more. This chain links TRBV6-1 with TRBJ1-5; D gene unclear. CDR1 and CDR2 (germline): MNHNS, SASEGT. Trimming removed 2 bases from V and 5 bases from J, with 10 bases in between. The CDR3 loop spans 14 amino acids. CDR3 coding DNA: TGTGCCAGCAGTGAACAACAGCAATATCAGCCCCAGCATTTT. It yields the protein CASSEQQQYQPQHF.

This clonotype appeared many times. The gene calls are TRBV5-1 and TRBJ2-3; D gene unclear. V lost 4 bases to trimming and J lost 0 bases, with 9 bases between them. The CDR3 is 14 amino acids. From germline, CDR1 is SGHRS and CDR2 YFSETQ. CDR3: CASSGGTSTDTQYF. The DNA of the CDR3 is TGCGCCAGCAGCGGCGGAACCAGCACAGATACGCAGTATTTT.

As concerns this clonotype: This could be a read error, since a much larger clone is one nucleotide away. The chain's CDR3 is CASSVTGQIPYNDEQFF. In nucleotides, the CDR3 is TGTGCCAGCAGTGTGACGGGACAAATCCCCTACAATGATGAGCAGTTCTTC. The genes are TRBV2 and TRBJ2-1; possible D gene TRBD1, 6 bases. The CDR3 runs to 17 residues. CDR1 is SNHLY and CDR2 is FYNNEI in the germline V gene. Deletions cut 4 bases from V and 8 bases from J, with 24 bases between.

This clonotype was counted many times. The chain combines TRBV5-1 with TRBJ2-5, with D possibly called TRBD1 or TRBD2 (5 bases each). V was pared by 1 base and J by 2 bases, with 12 bases between. Per the germline V gene, CDR1 is SGHRS and CDR2 is YFSETQ. The CDR3 extends over 15 amino acids. CDR3 sequence reads: CASSLMGPLQETQYF. CDR3 nucleotides: TGCGCCAGCAGCTTGATGGGACCGCTACAAGAGACCCAGTACTTC.

There are many counts of this clonotype. The genes are TRBV7-9 and TRBJ2-4; a possible D gene is TRBD2 (5 bases). Trimming stripped 1 base from V and 2 bases from J, with 12 bases between. This CDR3 spans 16 amino acids. The germline gives CDR1 SEHNR, CDR2 FQNEAQ (reference sequence). The CDR3 DNA follows: TGTGCCAGCAGCTTAGGTGCGGGTACAACCAAAAACATTCAGTACTTC. Its translation: CASSLGAGTTKNIQYF.

There are many counts of this clonotype. Relative to the germline gene, one junction end is altered; a read error may explain this. This sequence joins TRBV6-1 and TRBJ1-1; unclear D gene. This CDR3 has 13 amino acids. From germline, CDR1 is MNHNS and CDR2 SASEGT. The CDR3 coding sequence is TGTGCCAGCAGTGAAGCTCCGAACGCTGAAGCTTTCTTT. It codes for CASSEAPNAEAFF.